The rows below give T cell receptor beta chains drawn from one sample of a study of cytomegalovirus exposure and HLA in healthy donors. The protocol was immunoSEQ multiplex PCR, while the TCRdb copy is restricted to in-frame clones and leaves out a portion. The data show approximately 120,000 clones, around 78% seen once. Material: PBMCs. These receptors all come from a man aged 50-60 years in good health and CMV-seronegative. CDR3s include the opening cysteine and the closing phenylalanine or tryptophan. The order of the fields is D gene, clone size, V gene, J gene, CDR3 protein, CDR3 DNA. D genes are given only for firm matches. Size is stated for part of the rows, as once, few or many counts, or as a class when the clone is expanded.

d_call: .; clone_size: .; v_call: TRBV7-2; j_call: TRBJ2-4; cdr3_aa: CASSPGWELAKNIQYF; cdr3_nt: TGTGCCAGCAGCCCGGGGTGGGAGCTGGCCAAAAACATTCAGTACTTC
d_call: TRBD1; clone_size: .; v_call: TRBV7-2; j_call: TRBJ2-7; cdr3_aa: CASSFTPGQGIYEQYF; cdr3_nt: TGTGCCAGCAGCTTTACTCCGGGACAGGGTATCTACGAGCAGTACTTC
d_call: .; clone_size: .; v_call: TRBV2; j_call: TRBJ2-1; cdr3_aa: CASSENSPYNEQFF; cdr3_nt: TGTGCCAGCAGTGAGAACTCGCCCTACAATGAGCAGTTCTTC
d_call: .; clone_size: .; v_call: TRBV5-4; j_call: TRBJ1-2; cdr3_aa: CASSLDRAGGYTF; cdr3_nt: TGTGCCAGCAGCTTGGACAGGGCTGGTGGCTACACCTTC
d_call: .; clone_size: .; v_call: TRBV21-1; j_call: TRBJ1-6; cdr3_aa: CASSKAGGGSIGDSPLHF; cdr3_nt: TGTGCCAGCAGCAAAGCTGGCGGGGGCTCAATCGGTGATTCACCCCTCCACTTT
d_call: .; clone_size: .; v_call: TRBV15; j_call: TRBJ2-5; cdr3_aa: CATSSEETQYF; cdr3_nt: TGTGCCACCAGCTCAGAAGAGACCCAGTACTTC
d_call: TRBD1; clone_size: .; v_call: TRBV19; j_call: TRBJ1-2; cdr3_aa: CASVRTGSYGYTF; cdr3_nt: TGTGCCAGCGTACGGACAGGGAGTTATGGCTACACCTTC
d_call: .; clone_size: .; v_call: TRBV23-1; j_call: TRBJ2-7; cdr3_aa: CASSQSREDPKGNYEQYF; cdr3_nt: TGCGCCAGCAGTCAATCTAGGGAGGACCCAAAGGGAAACTACGAGCAGTACTTC
d_call: .; clone_size: once; v_call: TRBV6-1; j_call: TRBJ1-5; cdr3_aa: CASNEMSRAGFNQPQHF; cdr3_nt: TGTGCCAGCAATGAAATGTCACGGGCAGGGTTCAACCAGCCCCAGCATTTT
d_call: TRBD1; clone_size: few; v_call: TRBV7-8; j_call: TRBJ1-1; cdr3_aa: CASSLVNWGTGGTEAFF; cdr3_nt: TGTGCCAGCAGCTTAGTAAATTGGGGGACAGGGGGCACTGAAGCTTTCTTT
d_call: .; clone_size: .; v_call: TRBV7-9; j_call: TRBJ2-5; cdr3_aa: CASSWGARETQYF; cdr3_nt: TGTGCCAGCAGCTGGGGAGCGAGAGAGACCCAGTACTTC
d_call: TRBD2; clone_size: .; v_call: TRBV5-5; j_call: TRBJ2-1; cdr3_aa: CASSVTSGGRGEQFF; cdr3_nt: TGTGCCAGCAGCGTGACTAGCGGGGGACGGGGTGAGCAGTTCTTC
d_call: .; clone_size: .; v_call: TRBV18; j_call: TRBJ2-6; cdr3_aa: CASQTSSGANVLTF; cdr3_nt: TGTGCCAGCCAGACTAGCTCTGGGGCCAACGTCCTGACTTTC
d_call: TRBD2; clone_size: few; v_call: TRBV7-8; j_call: TRBJ2-1; cdr3_aa: CASSLGLAGGTSYNEQFF; cdr3_nt: TGTGCCAGCAGCTTGGGCCTAGCGGGGGGTACATCCTACAATGAGCAGTTCTTC